This T cell receptor (beta chain) was sequenced for a study of T cell responses to AZD1222 COVID-19 vaccine. Profiling relied on immunoSEQ multiplex PCR, and the TCRdb table lists in-frame clones only, not all of them. The repertoire holds 30,000 to 35,000 clones, with just over 85% as singletons. The germline V gene encodes CDR1 LGHDT and CDR2 YNNKEL (reference sequence). Trimming took 4 bases from V and 7 from J, leaving 14 bases between them. The CDR3 loop spans 13 amino acids. The source is an adult who received the AZD1222 COVID-19 vaccine. The sample in question was peripheral blood, obtained 28 days after the second AZD1222 dose. V and J are TRBV3-1 (or the pseudogene TRBV3-2) and TRBJ2-7; D is perhaps TRBD1 (6 bases). The CDR3 loop reads CASSRTQGIEQYF. The CDR3 DNA is TGTGCCAGCAGCCGGACCCAGGGGATTGAGCAGTACTTC.